Each of the 5 T cell receptor beta chains below was sequenced from the same sample in a study of control samples from healthy donors and cancer patients. TCRdb keeps only in-frame clones here, not all; method: immunoSEQ multiplex PCR. The data show 85,000 to 100,000 clones, 82% seen once. What was sequenced was blood. Receptors originate from a man aged 55 to 69 in good health.

The CDR3 coding sequence is TGTGCCAGCAGAGCAGGGGGCTCAGGGTACAATGAGCAGTTCTTC. This gives the protein CASRAGGSGYNEQFF. This chain uses TRBV6-5 with TRBJ2-1; 8 nucleotides align to TRBD1. Per the germline V gene, CDR1 is MNHEY and CDR2 is SVGAGI. V gave up 6 bases and J gave up 4 bases; unmatched junction bases: 8. This CDR3 is 15 amino acids long.

CDR3 residues: CASSLGAGANTGELFF. As DNA, the CDR3 is TGTGCCAGCAGCTTGGGAGCGGGGGCGAACACCGGGGAGCTGTTTTTT. The chain recombines TRBV5-5 with TRBJ2-2; 8 bases are shared with TRBD2. The germline V gene has CDR1 SGHKS and CDR2 YYEKEE (reference sequence). The CDR3 totals 16 residues. J gave up 0 bases and V 0 bases, and 1 base lay outside the gene matches.

V usage is TRBV23-1 and J usage is TRBJ2-2; 8 nucleotides match TRBD1. TRBV23-1 is given ORF status, its function remaining uncertain. The CDR3 is 19 amino acids. V shed 3 bases, J shed 4 bases, and the junction held 16 bases outside the gene matches. DNA for the CDR3: TGCGCCAGCAGTCACCCATCGGACAGGGCGTTGGGTCGCACCGGGGAGCTGTTTTTT. Protein sequence: CASSHPSDRALGRTGELFF.

The rearrangement uses TRBV14 and TRBJ2-7; possibly TRBD2 for D (5 bases). Germline V lookup: CDR1 SGHDN, CDR2 FVKESK. Trimming took 1 base from V and 6 from J, leaving 16 bases between them. This CDR3 is 15 amino acids long. CDR3 DNA sequence: TGTGCCAGCAGCCAAGCTCCTCGGGGTCGGCTCGAGCAGTACTTC. It encodes CASSQAPRGRLEQYF.

CDR3 nucleotide sequence: TGTGCCAGCAGCTTCCTCGGGCGGGCAGGGGCGACAGATACGCAGTATTTT. Amino acids: CASSFLGRAGATDTQYF. The gene calls are TRBV7-8 and TRBJ2-3; TRBD1 might be the D (6 bases). With 3 bases removed from V and 3 bases from J, the gap between germline ends came to 19 bases. Germline V CDR1 and CDR2: SGHVS, FQNEAQ. The CDR3 extends over 17 amino acids.